This TCR beta chain is from a study of T-cell memory formation after mild COVID-19. The wider study: The TCR clusters were mostly specific to one donor. General observations from the study: Some responding clones appeared in pre-infection memory, suggesting cross-reactive memory joined. From day 15 to 85, contracting clones were balanced between CD4 and CD8, whereas later expanders leaned toward CD4+.

Concerning this clonotype itself: The antigen is unknown.

CDR1 is SGHVS and CDR2 is FNYEAQ in the germline V gene. This CDR3 spans 17 amino acids. The V gene end was trimmed by 5 bases and the J gene end by 0 bases; junction bases not matched to a gene: 10. Using constant-segment primers, 5'RACE produced TCR alpha and TCR beta cDNA libraries carrying sample barcodes and UMIs. TCRdb re-derived calls from the 5' RACE reads in MiXCR, one entry per CDR3 protein. This table holds around 390,000 distinct CDR3 sequences, roughly 15% found once. This chain joins TRBV7-6 and TRBJ1-3, with 7 bases lining up with TRBD1. The source of this sequence is a man aged 18 to 30 who had mild COVID-19 (a few samples of this study predate the infection). Cell type and time point are not known. Sequences were obtained from PBMCs or a T cell subset sorted from them (not recorded which). The CDR3 loop is CASSPRGQLSSGNTIYF. The DNA for the CDR3 is TGTGCCAGCAGCCCGAGGGGACAGCTCAGCTCTGGAAACACCATATATTTT. Complete variable domain (other parts from reference TRBV7-6 and TRBJ1-3): GAGVSQSPRYKVTKRGQDVALRCDPISGHVSLYWYRQALGQGPEFLTYFNYEAQQDKSGLPNDRFSAERPEGSISTLTIQRTEQRDSAMYRCASSPRGQLSSGNTIYFGEGSWLTVV.